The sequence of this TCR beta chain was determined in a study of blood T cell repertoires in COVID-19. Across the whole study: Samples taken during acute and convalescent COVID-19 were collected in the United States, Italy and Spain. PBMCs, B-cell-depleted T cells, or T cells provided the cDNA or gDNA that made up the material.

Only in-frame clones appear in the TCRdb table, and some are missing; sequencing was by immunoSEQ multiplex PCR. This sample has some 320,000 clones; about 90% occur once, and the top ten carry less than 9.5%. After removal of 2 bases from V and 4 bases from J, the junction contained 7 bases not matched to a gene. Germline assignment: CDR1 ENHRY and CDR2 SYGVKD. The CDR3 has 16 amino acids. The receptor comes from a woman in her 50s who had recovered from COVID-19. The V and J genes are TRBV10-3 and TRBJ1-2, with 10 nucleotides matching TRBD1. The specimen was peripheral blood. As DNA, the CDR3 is TGTGCCATCAGTGAGAGGAGACAGGGGGCTCGCTATGGCTACACCTTC. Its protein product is CAISERRQGARYGYTF.